What follows is one T cell receptor beta chain and its context. In this sample, this clonotype turned up a few times. Its antigen is currently not known. No quality values exist for individual bases; no much larger clone is one base distant. These data belong to a study of vaccination and CD4 T cells after COVID-19 (dated by TCRdb to between 2021 and 2024). For the study in its entirety: Convalescent patients had a positive SARS-CoV-2 result on nasal swab PCR, and of these patients, nine had mild disease and one had severe disease. The convalescent cohort included six males and four females, with two Hispanic individuals, seven Caucasians, two Asians and one multiracial person. Participants received two doses of either the Pfizer-BioNTech BNT162b2 vaccine (n=8) or the Moderna mRNA-1273 vaccine (n=2). Post-COVID blood samples were collected from convalescent patients a median of around 96 days after diagnosis, with a range of roughly 30 to 170 days. Post-vaccine blood samples were collected a median of approximately eleven weeks after the second vaccine dose, ranging from about 12 to 241 days. A few convalescent patients gave samples both early after vaccination (day 14) and late after vaccination (days 161 to 241). Overlapping spike peptide pools from SARS-CoV-2 and from the common cold coronaviruses HCoV-NL63, HCoV-OC43 and HCoV-229E were used as culture stimuli. Control cultures used a CEFX viral epitope pool as positive control, an HIV-1 Nef peptide pool as negative control, or no peptide. In under 13 COVID-19 convalescent patients and a handful of infection-naive healthy vaccine recipients, researchers compared the spike-specific CD4+ TCR repertoire from before mRNA vaccination with the repertoire from after. Beyond this particular receptor, the publication reports: The number of convalescent patients in the study was relatively small, and the study did not examine early timepoints following natural infection. The median number of SARS-CoV-2-reactive clonotypes rose from fewer than 25 after infection to 38 after vaccination, but the change was not significant. Among the post-vaccine SARS-CoV-2-reactive clones in convalescent patients, a median approximately 86% showed up only after vaccination, which suggests vaccine-specific priming. Of the vaccine-specific clones found in convalescent patients, nearly all (304 of 307) were mono-reactive for SARS-CoV-2 spike instead of being cross-reactive with common cold coronaviruses.

The library came from PCR. At the Johns Hopkins FTIC core, DNA from the cultured CD4+ T cells underwent TCR sequencing with the Oncomine TCR Beta short-read assay. Genomic DNA was extracted from the cultured CD4+ T cells with the QIAamp micro DNA kit. Oncomine TCR Beta libraries made from cultured CD4+ T cells were pooled using unique dual indexes and sequenced on an Illumina iSeq 100. The study's processing was this. Non-productive sequences were filtered out, and CDR3s that did not start with C, did not end with F or W, or were shorter than 7 amino acids were discarded. The MANAFEST web application identified antigen-specific clonotypes by comparing peptide-stimulated wells against reference wells and other culture wells. Positive clones required FDR below 0.05, an odds ratio above 5, and productive frequency above 0.1% in at least two of three replicate wells. Cross-reactive clonotypes were defined as significantly expanded in both SARS-CoV-2 spike wells and at least one common cold coronavirus spike condition. CDR3 homology was assessed with Levenshtein distances (stringdist) and unrooted phylogenetic trees (ape) in R version 3.6.1. TCRdb reprocessing: public reads trimmed at Q25 with fastp, clones called with MiXCR, in-frame beta chains kept. When rows share a CDR3 protein, they turn into one entry using the most common DNA and genes. The V and J calls and clone size come from TCRdb's table, not from the authors' own analysis. A total of tens of thousands of distinct CDR3 sequences appear in this sample, 43% of them only once. Just under 5% of the sample is in the top ten clones.

CDR1 MDHEN and CDR2 SYDVKM were looked up in the germline V gene. CDR3 length: 13 amino acids, cysteine to phenylalanine. CDR3 DNA is the only sequence kept; it has 39 bases, read in frame from the first base. Trimming removed 10 bases from V and 4 bases from J; the gene matches leave 5 bases unexplained. This sample's time point label indicates: late sampling 161 to 241 days after vaccination in a few convalescent patients. The treatment or condition label for this specimen denotes: approximately nine-day PBMC culture with coronavirus spike peptide pools or control peptides (ViraFEST assay). The study used the ViraFEST assay, which expanded antigen-specific T cells with peptide pools and then identified expanded clonotypes by TCR sequencing. The convalescent patients' positive SARS-CoV-2 PCR tests fell between March and December 2020, which was before the Alpha, Beta and Delta variants emerged in the United States. Each well held about 2 million PBMCs cultured in IMDM containing approximately 5.3% human AB serum and approximately 9.8 IU/ml IL-2, with roughly 9.2 ug/ml peptide pools added. Half of the culture medium was replaced with fresh IL-2-containing medium on days 3 and 7. CD4+ T cells were isolated after around 9 days of culture through negative selection using the EasySep CD4+ T cell isolation kit. Ficoll-Paque Plus gradient centrifugation was used to isolate PBMCs from whole blood, and the isolated PBMCs were then either used fresh or cryopreserved at -140C. In general, triplicate wells were set up for every culture condition.

The clonotype was recovered from a human donor who had recovered from COVID-19. The sequence links TRBV28 to TRBJ2-2; TRBD2 lines up with 8 middle nucleotides. The starting material was CD4+ T cells from blood, cultured in vitro, obtained about 7 months after SARS-CoV-2 vaccination. The CDR3 reads CATRGTSTGELFF. The nucleotides read TGTGCCACCCGAGGGACTAGCACCGGGGAGCTGTTTTTT.